What follows are 9 T cell receptor beta chains derived from one specimen sequenced in a study of blood T cell repertoires in COVID-19. Measured with immunoSEQ multiplex PCR; TCRdb has only the in-frame clones, and not every one. The sample lists 250,000 to 350,000 clones; about 85% were seen once. Sequencing input: peripheral blood. The receptors originated from a man younger than 35 with active or convalescent COVID-19.

This clone was counted once. The genes are TRBV7-9 and TRBJ2-1; 10 bases agree with TRBD2. Trimming took 5 bases from V and 8 from J; bases not matched to a gene: 6. Germline V gene sequence: CDR1 SEHNR, CDR2 FQNEAQ (reference sequence). The CDR3 has 14 residues. The CDR3 sequence: CASSNPGLAYEQFF. DNA for the CDR3: TGTGCCAGCAGCAACCCGGGACTAGCGTATGAGCAGTTCTTC.

V gene TRBV19 combines with J gene TRBJ1-5, with D tentatively TRBD1 (5 bases). Trimming pared 5 bases from V and 5 bases from J, leaving 16 bases between. This CDR3 spans 15 amino acids. The V gene's germline CDR1 is LNHDA and CDR2 SQIVND (reference sequence). CDR3 in amino acids: CASSPEGSADQPQHF. In nucleotides, the CDR3 is TGTGCCAGTAGTCCGGAGGGGTCAGCCGATCAGCCCCAGCATTTT.

This clone was seen just once. V usage is TRBV19 and J usage is TRBJ1-6; TRBD1 matches 9 bases. The V gene's germline CDR1 is LNHDA and CDR2 SQIVND (reference sequence). Trimming took 7 bases from V and 10 from J; bases not matched to a gene: 8. The CDR3 loop spans 14 amino acids. The CDR3 protein is CASKFDRGWSPLHF. The CDR3 DNA reads TGTGCCAGTAAATTCGACAGGGGGTGGTCACCCCTCCACTTT.

J is TRBJ2-7 and V is TRBV6-5; possibly TRBD2 for D (6 bases). The CDR3 extends over 14 amino acids. Germline loops: CDR1 MNHEY, CDR2 SVGAGI. V shed 5 bases and J shed 2 bases, with 13 bases lying between them. DNA for the CDR3: TGTGCCAGCAGTACGCCGGGAGCTCCCTACGAGCAGTACTTC. Encoded protein: CASSTPGAPYEQYF.

The rearrangement links TRBV7-8 to TRBJ1-3, with a tentative D call TRBD1 (5 bases). The ends were cut back, 5 bases at V and 4 bases at J, with 15 bases in the middle. The germline CDR1 and CDR2 sequences are SGHVS and FQNEAQ. The CDR3 contains 15 residues. CDR3 amino acids: CASSRVGGSGNTIYF. The CDR3 nucleotides read TGTGCCAGCAGCCGAGTCGGGGGTTCGGGAAACACCATATATTTT.

This rearrangement joins TRBV6-5 to TRBJ2-3; 12 bases align to TRBD2. Germline CDR1 is MNHEY and CDR2 is SVGAGI. CDR3 length: 14 amino acids. Trimming cost V 4 bases and J 4 bases; bases outside gene matches: 0. The CDR3 spells CASSWTSGADTQYF. DNA for the CDR3: TGTGCCAGCAGTTGGACTAGCGGGGCAGATACGCAGTATTTT.

The genes are TRBV11-3 and TRBJ1-1; 7 positions match TRBD1. The CDR3 contains 13 residues. Unmatched junction bases numbered 1, after V lost 3 bases and J lost 3 bases. Germline V gene data show CDR1 as SGHNT and CDR2 as YENEEA. The CDR3 sequence is CASSFDRDTEAFF. Written as DNA, the CDR3 is TGTGCCAGCAGCTTCGACAGGGACACTGAAGCTTTCTTT.

This rearrangement joins TRBV14 to TRBJ1-6; D might be TRBD1 (6 bases). V lost 8 bases to trimming and J lost 2 bases, with 13 bases between them. In germline, CDR1 is SGHDN, CDR2 FVKESK. The CDR3 loop spans 15 amino acids. The CDR3 here is CASASGVAYNSPLHF. Written as DNA, the CDR3 is TGTGCCAGCGCCTCAGGGGTGGCCTATAATTCACCCCTCCACTTT.

The V call is TRBV3-1 (or the pseudogene TRBV3-2), the J call TRBJ2-5, with a tentative D call TRBD1 (6 bases). The germline gives CDR1 LGHDT, CDR2 YNNKEL (reference sequence). The CDR3 has 16 amino acids. V lost 4 bases to trimming and J lost 5 bases, with 20 bases between them. In DNA, the CDR3 is TGTGCCAGCAGCCCCAGTGCAGGGGTCGACTGGGAGACCCAGTACTTC. Translated, it gives CASSPSAGVDWETQYF.